A selection of T cell receptor beta chains follows, all from one sample in a study of blood T cells in healthy people across ages. Each CDR3 protein is one row after TCRdb ran MiXCR on the 5' RACE reads. The sample holds about 1.4 million distinct CDR3 sequences; around 59% are singletons and the top ten take about 6.3%. Sequencing used blood. These receptors were obtained from a man younger than 35 in good health. Each CDR3 is given with its conserved first and last residue. A D gene is named only where the DNA matches it firmly. Only some rows state a clone size, as once, few, many or a class for expanded clones.

TRBJ1-5 TRBV6-1 TRBD1 few CASSTDRGNQPQHF TGTGCCAGCAGTACCGACAGGGGGAATCAGCCCCAGCATTTT
TRBJ1-5 TRBV6-1 TRBD1 . CASRQTGVERIQPQHF TGTGCCAGCAGACAGACAGGGGTTGAGAGGATTCAGCCCCAGCATTTT
TRBJ2-1 TRBV20-1 TRBD1 . CSAGQGGNEQFF TGCAGTGCGGGACAGGGGGGGAATGAGCAGTTCTTC
TRBJ2-5 TRBV6-6 TRBD2 . CASSTLLAGEQYF TGTGCCAGCAGTACGCTCCTAGCGGGGGAACAGTACTTC
TRBJ2-7 TRBV20-1 . few CSARVSPPGEQYF TGCAGTGCTAGAGTTTCCCCCCCCGGCGAGCAGTACTTC
TRBJ1-5 TRBV20-1 . few CSASEGGQPQHF TGCAGTGCTAGCGAGGGAGGCCAGCCCCAGCATTTT
TRBJ1-1 TRBV13 . . CASSFGGGGAEAFF TGTGCCAGCAGCTTCGGGGGAGGCGGCGCTGAAGCTTTCTTT
TRBJ2-7 TRBV7-9 . . CASSLGPGDRYEQYF TGTGCCAGCAGCTTAGGTCCGGGGGATCGGTACGAGCAGTACTTC
TRBJ2-5 TRBV10-3 . few CAISYDQTETQYF TGTGCCATCAGCTACGACCAAACGGAGACCCAGTACTTC
TRBJ1-2 TRBV6-2/TRBV6-3 . few CASSYSWPDRLNYGYTF TGTGCCAGCAGTTACTCGTGGCCCGACAGGTTGAACTATGGCTACACCTTC
TRBJ1-2 TRBV4-1 . . CASSQDMSGYNYGYTF TGCGCCAGCAGCCAAGATATGTCAGGGTATAACTATGGCTACACCTTC
TRBJ1-2 TRBV29-1 TRBD1 few CSVEGDRIFRYTF TGCAGCGTTGAAGGGGACAGGATTTTTCGCTACACCTTC
TRBJ2-3 TRBV5-1 TRBD2 . CATQMRGLDTDTQYF TGCGCCACCCAGATGAGAGGACTAGACACAGATACGCAGTATTTT
TRBJ2-7 TRBV29-1 . . CSVETWGSFEQYF TGCAGCGTTGAGACGTGGGGCTCCTTCGAGCAGTACTTC
TRBJ1-2 TRBV7-9 TRBD1 few CASSLGRTGEYGYTF TGTGCCAGCAGCTTAGGACGAACAGGGGAGTATGGCTACACCTTC
TRBJ2-1 TRBV5-1 . . CASSSDTYYNEQFF TGCGCCAGCAGCTCGGACACTTACTACAATGAGCAGTTCTTC
TRBJ1-2 TRBV18 . . CASSPRAEYGYTF TGTGCCAGCTCACCGAGGGCCGAGTATGGCTACACCTTC
TRBJ2-1 TRBV29-1 . . CSVEDPYNEQFF TGCAGCGTTGAGGACCCCTACAATGAGCAGTTCTTC
TRBJ2-3 TRBV6-1 . . CASSEGKRPLTDTQYF TGTGCCAGCAGTGAAGGGAAACGGCCACTCACAGATACGCAGTATTTT
TRBJ1-5 TRBV7-2 . . CASSRDRFQPQHF TGTGCCAGCAGCAGGGACCGCTTTCAGCCCCAGCATTTT
TRBJ2-7 TRBV18 TRBD1 . CASSPTGARDEQYF TGTGCCAGCTCACCCACAGGGGCGAGGGACGAGCAGTACTTC
TRBJ2-5 TRBV20-1 . . CSAAPAVIQETQYF TGCAGTGCCGCACCCGCGGTTATCCAAGAGACCCAGTACTTC